This record covers a single T cell receptor (beta chain). The data derive from a study of blood T cell repertoires in COVID-19. The method was immunoSEQ multiplex PCR; TCRdb's version includes in-frame clones alone and lacks a portion of them. Of 200,000 to 300,000 clones in the sample, roughly nine tenths were seen once. The CDR3 totals 13 residues. V lost 6 bases, J lost 10 bases, and 9 bases stayed unmatched. CDR1 SGHVS and CDR2 FQNEAQ come from the germline V gene. This chain connects TRBV7-8 to TRBJ1-5; TRBD1 agrees at 7 bases. Sequencing used PBMCs or T cells enriched from blood (not recorded which). The sequence derives from a woman aged 25 to 45 with acute COVID-19. CDR3 DNA: TGTGCCAGCAGTCTGGACAGGTCTGAACCCCAGCATTTT. The encoded protein is CASSLDRSEPQHF.